This TCR beta chain was sequenced during a study of T-cell memory formation after mild COVID-19. Looking at the study overall: TCR clusters were mostly confined to one donor each.

TCRdb reprocessed the 5' RACE reads via MiXCR and lists one record per CDR3 protein. This table has 250,000 to 350,000 distinct CDR3 sequences, around a sixth appearing once. This CDR3 spans 18 amino acids. The V end was cut by 0 bases, the J end by 1 base, with 15 bases between. Per the germline V gene, CDR1 is LGHNA and CDR2 is YSLEER. The receptor was isolated from a young man who had mild COVID-19 (a few samples of this study predate the infection). Cell type and time point are not known. V is TRBV4-3 and J is TRBJ2-2; the D is unclear. The specimen was PBMCs or a T cell subset sorted from them (not recorded which). CDR3 in amino acids: CASSQEFVRALNTGELFF. The DNA for the CDR3 is TGCGCCAGCAGCCAAGAATTCGTAAGGGCCTTGAACACCGGGGAGCTGTTTTTT.